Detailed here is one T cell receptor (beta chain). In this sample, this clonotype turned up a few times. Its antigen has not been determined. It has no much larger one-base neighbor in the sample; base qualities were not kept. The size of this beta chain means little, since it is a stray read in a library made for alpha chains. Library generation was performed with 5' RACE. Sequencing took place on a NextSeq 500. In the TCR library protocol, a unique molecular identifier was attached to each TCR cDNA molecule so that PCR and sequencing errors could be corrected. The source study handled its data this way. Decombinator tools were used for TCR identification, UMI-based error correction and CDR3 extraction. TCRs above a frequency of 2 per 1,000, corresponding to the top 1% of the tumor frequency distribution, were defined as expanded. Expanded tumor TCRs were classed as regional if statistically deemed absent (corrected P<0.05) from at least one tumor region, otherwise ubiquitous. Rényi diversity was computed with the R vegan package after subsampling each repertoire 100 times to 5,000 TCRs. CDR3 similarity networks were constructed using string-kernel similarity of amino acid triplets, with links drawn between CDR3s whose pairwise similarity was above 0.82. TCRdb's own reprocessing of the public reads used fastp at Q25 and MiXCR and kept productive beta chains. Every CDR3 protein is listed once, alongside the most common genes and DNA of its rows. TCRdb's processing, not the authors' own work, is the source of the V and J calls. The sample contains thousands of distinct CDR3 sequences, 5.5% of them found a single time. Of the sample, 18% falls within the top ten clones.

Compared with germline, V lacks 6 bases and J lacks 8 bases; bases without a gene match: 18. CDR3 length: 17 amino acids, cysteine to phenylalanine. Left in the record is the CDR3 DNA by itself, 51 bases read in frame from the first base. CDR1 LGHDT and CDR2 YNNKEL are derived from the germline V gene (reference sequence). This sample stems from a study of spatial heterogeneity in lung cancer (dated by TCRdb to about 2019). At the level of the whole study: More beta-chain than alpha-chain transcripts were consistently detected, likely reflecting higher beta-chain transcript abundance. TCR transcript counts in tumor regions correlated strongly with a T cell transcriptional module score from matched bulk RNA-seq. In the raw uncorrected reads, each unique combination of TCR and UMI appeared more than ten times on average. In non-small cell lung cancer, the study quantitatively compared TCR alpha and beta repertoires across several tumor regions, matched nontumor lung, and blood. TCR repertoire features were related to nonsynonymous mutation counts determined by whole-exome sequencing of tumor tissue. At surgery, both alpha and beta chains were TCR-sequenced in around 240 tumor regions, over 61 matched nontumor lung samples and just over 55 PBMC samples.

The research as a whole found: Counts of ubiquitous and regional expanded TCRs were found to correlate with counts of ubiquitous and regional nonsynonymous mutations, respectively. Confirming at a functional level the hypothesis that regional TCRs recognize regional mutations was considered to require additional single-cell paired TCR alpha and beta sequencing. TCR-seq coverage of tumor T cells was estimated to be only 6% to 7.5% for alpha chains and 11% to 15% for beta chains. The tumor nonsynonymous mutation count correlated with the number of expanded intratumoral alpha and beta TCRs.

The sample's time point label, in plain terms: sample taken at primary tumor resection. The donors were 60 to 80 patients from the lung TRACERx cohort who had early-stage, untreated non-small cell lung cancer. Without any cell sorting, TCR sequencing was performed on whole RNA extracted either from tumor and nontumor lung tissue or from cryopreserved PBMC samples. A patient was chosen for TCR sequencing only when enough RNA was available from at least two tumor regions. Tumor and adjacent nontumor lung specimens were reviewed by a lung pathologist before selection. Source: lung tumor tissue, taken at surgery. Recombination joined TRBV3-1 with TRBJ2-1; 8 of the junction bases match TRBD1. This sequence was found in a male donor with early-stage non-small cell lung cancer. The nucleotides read TGTGCCAGCAGTCAGGCTACGACAGGGGACGGGTTCGATGAGCAGTTCTTC. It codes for CASSQATTGDGFDEQFF.